The clone carrying this T cell receptor (beta chain) has just a few counts. These data originate in a study of spatial heterogeneity in lung cancer. Study-level information: Beta-chain sequences consistently outnumbered alpha-chain sequences in detection.

Time point denoted: blood at routine non-recurrence follow-up after resection. Every TCR cDNA molecule bore its own unique molecular identifier. TCRdb processed the 5' RACE reads anew with MiXCR; each CDR3 protein has one entry. The sample contains about 23,000 distinct CDR3 sequences, around 9.7% of which appear only once. Germline V CDR1 and CDR2: MNHEY, SVGEGT. With 4 bases removed from V and 0 bases from J, the gap between germline ends came to 13 bases. CDR3 length: 16 amino acids. The receptor comes from a male donor with early-stage non-small cell lung cancer. V and J are TRBV6-2 or TRBV6-3 and TRBJ2-1, with D possibly matching TRBD1 (6 bases). The material sequenced was PBMCs, taken at follow-up. The chain's CDR3 is CASSSWTASSYNEQFF. The CDR3 nucleotides are TGTGCCAGCAGTTCCTGGACAGCTAGCTCCTACAATGAGCAGTTCTTC.